The 26 T cell receptor beta chains below all came from one sample that was sequenced in a study of Ad26.COV2.S vaccination and SARS-CoV-2 variants. The assay was immunoSEQ multiplex PCR, and TCRdb's table has in-frame clones only and misses some. The table records 300,000 to 400,000 clones, 92% of them present only once. Source: peripheral blood, taken after recovery from COVID-19. Receptor source: a human donor who had recovered from COVID-19.

The CDR3 DNA sequence: TGTGCCAGCAGCCCCGGATCTGGGGCCAACGTCCTGACTTTC. Translated, it gives CASSPGSGANVLTF. This chain joins TRBV7-6 and TRBJ2-6; D not resolved. The germline gives CDR1 SGHVS, CDR2 FNYEAQ. Trimming stripped 5 bases from V and 1 base from J, with 6 bases between. This CDR3 is 14 amino acids long.

The rearrangement links TRBV6-6 to TRBJ2-7; D possibly uses TRBD1 or TRBD2 (5 bases each). CDR1 is MNHNY, CDR2 SVGAGI, per germline (reference sequence). The CDR3 spans 12 residues. V lost 11 bases and J 1 base, leaving 12 bases between the germline ends. CDR3 in DNA: TGTGCCGTTCGGGACCGGTCCTACGAGCAGTACTTC. As protein: CAVRDRSYEQYF.

The gene calls are TRBV6-5 and TRBJ1-5; D unresolved. The CDR3 consists of 15 residues. Germline-derived CDR1 and CDR2 are MNHEY and SVGAGI. V was cut by 8 bases and J by 0 bases, with 14 bases left in between. Here the CDR3 reads CASLGDRYSNQPQHF. The CDR3 DNA reads as TGTGCCAGCCTGGGCGATAGGTATAGCAATCAGCCCCAGCATTTT.

The chain uses TRBV10-1 and TRBJ2-1, with D unresolved. Germline V gene data show CDR1 as WNHNN and CDR2 as SYGVQD (reference sequence). The CDR3 is 12 residues long. The V and J ends lost 2 bases and 15 bases respectively, with 14 bases between them. The DNA for the CDR3 is TGCGCCAGCAGTGAGGCGCTGACGTCCCCGTTCTTC. It translates to CASSEALTSPFF.

This chain links TRBV4-1 with TRBJ2-1; D not certain. V dropped 1 base and J dropped 5 bases, with 6 bases sitting between them. The germline V gene has CDR1 MGHRA and CDR2 YSYEKL. The length of the CDR3 is 13 residues. The CDR3 bases are TGCGCCAGCAGCCAAGTACTTAACAATGAGCAGTTCTTC. This sequence encodes CASSQVLNNEQFF.

In the case of this clone: Other DNA sequences of this sample code for an identical CDR3. V usage is TRBV3-1 (or the pseudogene TRBV3-2) and J usage is TRBJ2-7; D not certain. This CDR3 contains 11 residues. CDR1 and CDR2 from the germline V gene are LGHDT and YNNKEL (reference sequence). Trimming shortened V by 4 bases and J by 4 bases, and 5 bases separated the two germline ends. The CDR3 region is CASSREYEQYF. The CDR3 DNA sequence: TGTGCCAGCAGCCGGGAATACGAGCAGTACTTC.

This sequence joins TRBV6-5 and TRBJ1-2; D gene unclear. Between the trimmed V and J ends, which lost 5 bases and 8 bases, there was a span of 15 bases. The germline CDR1 and CDR2 sequences are MNHEY and SVGAGI. This CDR3 region has 13 residues. The CDR3 sequence: CASSKGRVYGYTF. CDR3 DNA: TGTGCCAGCAGTAAGGGCCGGGTGTACGGCTACACCTTC.

The V gene is TRBV7-8, the J gene TRBJ2-3; 8 bases line up with TRBD2. The germline gives CDR1 SGHVS, CDR2 FQNEAQ. This CDR3 is built from 15 residues. Trimming cost V 5 bases and J 4 bases; bases outside gene matches: 8. CDR3 bases: TGTGCCAGCAGCCTGGGACTAGAGAAGGCAGATACGCAGTATTTT. Translated: CASSLGLEKADTQYF.

In regard to this clone: This CDR3 is also generated by other DNA sequences in the sample. The chain has TRBV27 and TRBJ2-7, with a possible D match to TRBD1 (6 bases). From germline, CDR1 is MNHEY and CDR2 SMNVEV (reference sequence). V gave up 6 bases and J gave up 5 bases, with 14 bases separating them. This CDR3 region has 13 residues. This CDR3 is CASSLGQGNEQYF. The CDR3 coding sequence is TGTGCCAGCAGCCTAGGGCAGGGGAACGAGCAGTACTTC.

The V gene is TRBV5-1, the J gene TRBJ2-1; D unclear. The CDR3 spans 15 residues. The V end lost 0 bases, the J end lost 0 bases, and 7 bases lay between the germline ends. CDR1 is SGHRS, CDR2 YFSETQ, per germline. This CDR3 reads CASSLAESSYNEQFF. CDR3 nucleotide sequence: TGCGCCAGCAGCTTGGCCGAGAGCTCCTACAATGAGCAGTTCTTC.

The genes are TRBV5-6 and TRBJ1-2, with a possible D match to TRBD1 (6 bases). Trimming pared 4 bases from V and 8 bases from J, leaving 15 bases between. The CDR3 sequence is 13 residues long. Germline CDR1 SGHDT, CDR2 YYEEEE. The CDR3 nucleotides are TGTGCCAGCAGCCTGGCTGGGGGGCGAGGCTACACCTTC. This translates into CASSLAGGRGYTF. Complete variable domain (other parts from reference TRBV5-6 and TRBJ1-2): DAGVTQSPTHLIKTRGQQVTLRCSPKSGHDTVSWYQQALGQGPQFIFQYYEEEERQRGNFPDRFSGHQFPNYSSELNVNALLLGDSALYLCASSLAGGRGYTFGSGTRLTVV.

The chain carries TRBV11-3 and TRBJ2-7; 10 nucleotides match TRBD1. The V gene's germline CDR1 is SGHNT and CDR2 YENEEA. This CDR3 spans 16 amino acids. J lost 2 bases, V lost 1 base, and 5 bases had no gene match. The CDR3 DNA reads as TGTGCCAGCAGCTTAGGCACCGGGACAGGGGCCTACGAGCAGTACTTC. This encodes CASSLGTGTGAYEQYF.

V and J are TRBV7-6 and TRBJ2-3, with D perhaps given as TRBD1 or TRBD2 (6 bases each). The CDR3 has 17 residues. Per the germline V gene, CDR1 is SGHVS and CDR2 is FNYEAQ. V was pared by 5 bases and J by 0 bases, with 18 bases between. The chain's CDR3 is CASSPKGGVLSTDTQYF. The DNA for the CDR3 is TGTGCCAGCAGCCCGAAGGGGGGTGTTTTAAGCACAGATACGCAGTATTTT.

The chain carries TRBV27 and TRBJ2-7; the D gene is possibly TRBD1 (6 bases). Germline V CDR1 and CDR2: MNHEY, SMNVEV (reference sequence). The CDR3 length is 14 residues. V lost 5 bases, J lost 10 bases, and 21 bases lay in between. The CDR3 reads CASSAERPAGDQYF. The DNA for the CDR3 is TGTGCCAGCAGTGCGGAACGTCCGGCAGGGGATCAGTACTTC.

This chain uses TRBV18 with TRBJ1-4; TRBD1 agrees at 10 bases. Germline trimming cut 3 bases from V and 6 bases from J; bases unmatched to any gene: 7. Germline CDR1 reads KGHSH; CDR2 reads LQKENI. The CDR3 is 16 amino acids. The CDR3: CASSPLTGTGDEKLFF. CDR3 DNA sequence: TGTGCCAGCTCACCCCTTACCGGGACAGGGGATGAAAAACTGTTTTTT.

Concerning this clone itself: The same CDR3 also results from other DNA sequences found in this sample. V gene TRBV5-1 combines with J gene TRBJ1-3, with TRBD1 as a possible D gene (5 bases). Germline assignment: CDR1 SGHRS and CDR2 YFSETQ. Trimming removed 1 base from V and 1 base from J, with 6 bases in between. This CDR3 has 14 amino acids. The CDR3 protein is CASSLQGSGNTIYF. CDR3 nucleotides: TGCGCCAGCAGCTTGCAGGGATCTGGAAACACCATATATTTT.

The sample holds one count of this clone. This chain connects TRBV7-9 to TRBJ2-5; 9 nucleotides agree with TRBD1. The CDR3 runs to 14 residues. Germline CDR1 and CDR2: SEHNR and FQNEAQ (reference sequence). V lost 6 bases and J lost 5; bases outside the gene matches: 7. CDR3 sequence (DNA): TGTGCCAGCAGTCTCGGGACAGGGTACGAGACCCAGTACTTC. Residues: CASSLGTGYETQYF.

J is TRBJ2-5 and V is TRBV6-5; a possible D gene is TRBD1 (6 bases). The CDR3 extends over 12 amino acids. Deletions cut 6 bases from V and 2 bases from J, with 7 bases between. Germline CDR1 and CDR2: MNHEY and SVGAGI. CDR3 residues: CASRQGQETQYF. The DNA for the CDR3 is TGTGCCAGCAGACAGGGACAAGAGACCCAGTACTTC.

J is TRBJ1-5 and V is TRBV27; a possible D gene is TRBD1 (5 bases). Trimming removed 5 bases from V and 5 bases from J, with 13 bases in between. Germline V gene sequence: CDR1 MNHEY, CDR2 SMNVEV (reference sequence). This CDR3 has 14 residues. CDR3 coding DNA: TGTGCCAGCAGTGCCCAGGGTGGGCATCAGCCCCAGCATTTT. Its translation: CASSAQGGHQPQHF.

The chain recombines TRBV20-1 with TRBJ2-2, with 10 bases identical to TRBD1. The CDR3 has 16 amino acids. Per the germline V gene, CDR1 is DFQATT and CDR2 is SNEGSKA (reference sequence). V was pared by 5 bases and J by 3 bases, with 9 bases of the junction left unmatched. The CDR3 is CSARAPGQGYTGELFF. The CDR3, as DNA: TGCAGTGCTCGTGCCCCGGGACAGGGGTACACCGGGGAGCTGTTTTTT.

The rearrangement links TRBV6-5 to TRBJ1-4; D is possibly TRBD1 (6 bases). Per germline, CDR1 MNHEY and CDR2 SVGAGI. This CDR3 has 14 amino acids. Trimming left V 5 bases short and J 1 base short, with 8 bases between. CDR3 sequence reads: CASSPRGTNEKLFF. CDR3 DNA: TGTGCCAGCAGTCCCAGGGGAACTAATGAAAAACTGTTTTTT.

The chain combines TRBV28 with TRBJ2-5; possibly TRBD1 for D (6 bases). V lost 2 bases, J lost 4 bases, and 14 bases lay in between. CDR3 length: 15 amino acids. Per the germline V gene, CDR1 is MDHEN and CDR2 is SYDVKM. The CDR3 sequence is CASSLEGHLAETQYF. In DNA form, the CDR3 reads TGTGCCAGCAGTTTAGAGGGACATCTAGCAGAGACCCAGTACTTC. The complete variable domain, with remaining parts taken from reference TRBV28 and TRBJ2-5, reads DVKVTQSSRYLVKRTGEKVFLECVQDMDHENMFWYRQDPGLGLRLIYFSYDVKMKEKGDIPEGYSVSREKKERFSLILESASTNQTSMYLCASSLEGHLAETQYFGPGTRLLVL.

The V gene is TRBV12-3 or TRBV12-4, the J gene TRBJ2-7; a possible D gene is TRBD2 (5 bases). The V end lost 9 bases, the J end lost 7 bases, and 16 bases lay between the germline ends. The length of the CDR3 is 12 residues. CDR3 in DNA: TGTGCCAGTGGTTTTAATCGCGGGGAGCAGTACTTC. Protein: CASGFNRGEQYF.

This clone was observed a single time. The CDR3 DNA reads as TGTGCCAGCAGTCAAATTTCTCGGACAGGCAGTTTCTATAATTCACCCCTCCACTTT. Amino acids: CASSQISRTGSFYNSPLHF. This sequence joins TRBV27 and TRBJ1-6; 7 bases match TRBD1. Germline V CDR1 and CDR2: MNHEY, SMNVEV (reference sequence). This CDR3 spans 19 amino acids. V lost 5 bases to trimming and J lost 3 bases; unmatched junction nucleotides: 16.

The chain links TRBV27 to TRBJ1-5; no definite D call. The ends were cut back, 3 bases at V and 4 bases at J, with 10 bases in the middle. The CDR3 runs 14 residues. Germline CDR1 reads MNHEY; CDR2 reads SMNVEV (reference sequence). The DNA for the CDR3 is TGTGCCAGCAGTTTCGGCCCTCTAAATCAGCCCCAGCATTTT. This translates into CASSFGPLNQPQHF.

V and J are TRBV14 and TRBJ2-1; weak D call: TRBD1 (6 bases). The CDR3 covers 18 residues. Germline-derived CDR1 and CDR2 are SGHDN and FVKESK. V gave up 4 bases and J gave up 1 base, with 20 bases separating them. CDR3 coding DNA: TGTGCCAGCAGCCCACAGCACTTGGGACATTATTCCTACAATGAGCAGTTCTTC. Translating it yields CASSPQHLGHYSYNEQFF. The full variable domain, its missing parts supplied by reference TRBV14 and TRBJ2-1, is EAGVTQFPSHSVIEKGQTVTLRCDPISGHDNLYWYRRVMGKEIKFLLHFVKESKQDESGMPNNRFLAERTGGTYSTLKVQPAELEDSGVYFCASSPQHLGHYSYNEQFFGPGTRLTVL.